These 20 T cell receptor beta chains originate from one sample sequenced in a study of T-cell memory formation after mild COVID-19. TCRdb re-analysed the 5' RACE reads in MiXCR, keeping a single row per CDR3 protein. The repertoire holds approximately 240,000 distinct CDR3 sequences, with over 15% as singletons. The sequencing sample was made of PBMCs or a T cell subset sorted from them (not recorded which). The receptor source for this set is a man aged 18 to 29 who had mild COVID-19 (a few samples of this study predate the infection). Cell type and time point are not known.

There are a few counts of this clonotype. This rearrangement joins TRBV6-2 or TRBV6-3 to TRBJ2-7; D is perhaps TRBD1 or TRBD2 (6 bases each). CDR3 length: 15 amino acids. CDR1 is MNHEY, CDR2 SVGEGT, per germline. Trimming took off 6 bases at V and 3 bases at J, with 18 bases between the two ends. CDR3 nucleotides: TGTGCCAGCAGACCCATCCGAGGGGGGTTCTACGAGCAGTACTTC. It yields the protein CASRPIRGGFYEQYF.

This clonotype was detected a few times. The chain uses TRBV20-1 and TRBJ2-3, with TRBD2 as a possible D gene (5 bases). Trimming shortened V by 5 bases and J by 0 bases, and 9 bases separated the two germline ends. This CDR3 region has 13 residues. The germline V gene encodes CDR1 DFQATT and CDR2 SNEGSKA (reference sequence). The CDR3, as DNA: TGCAGTGCTGGCGGGCAGAGCACAGATACGCAGTATTTT. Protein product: CSAGGQSTDTQYF.

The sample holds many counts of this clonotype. CDR3 sequence reads: CATSRGVTGELFF. In nucleotides, the CDR3 is TGTGCCACCAGCAGAGGGGTAACCGGGGAGCTGTTTTTT. The chain joins TRBV15 to TRBJ2-2; D call uncertain. This CDR3 spans 13 amino acids. CDR1 and CDR2 from the germline V gene are LNHNV and YYDKDF (reference sequence). V lost 1 base and J 5 bases, leaving 5 bases between the germline ends.

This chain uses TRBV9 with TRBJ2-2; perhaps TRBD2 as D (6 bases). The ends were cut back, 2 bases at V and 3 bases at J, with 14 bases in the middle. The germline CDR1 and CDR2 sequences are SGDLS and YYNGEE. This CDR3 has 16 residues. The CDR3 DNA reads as TGTGCCAGCAGCGTTACGGGGGACTCTTACACCGGGGAGCTGTTTTTT. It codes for CASSVTGDSYTGELFF. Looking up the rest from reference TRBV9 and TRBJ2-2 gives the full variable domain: DSGVTQTPKHLITATGQRVTLRCSPRSGDLSVYWYQQSLDQGLQFLIQYYNGEERAKGNILERFSAQQFPDLHSELNLSSLELGDSALYFCASSVTGDSYTGELFFGEGSRLTVL.

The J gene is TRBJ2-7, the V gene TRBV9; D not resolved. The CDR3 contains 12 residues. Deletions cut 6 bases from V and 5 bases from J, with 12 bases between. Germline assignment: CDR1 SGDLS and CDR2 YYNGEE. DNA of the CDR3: TGTGCCAGCAAGGTAGATGCGAACGAGCAGTACGTC. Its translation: CASKVDANEQYV.

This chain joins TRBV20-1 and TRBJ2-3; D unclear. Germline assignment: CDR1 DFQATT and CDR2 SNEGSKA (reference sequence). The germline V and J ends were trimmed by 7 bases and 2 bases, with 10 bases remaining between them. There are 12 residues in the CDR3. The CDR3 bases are TGCAGTGGGGCCCGGAACACAGATACGCAGTATTTT. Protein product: CSGARNTDTQYF.

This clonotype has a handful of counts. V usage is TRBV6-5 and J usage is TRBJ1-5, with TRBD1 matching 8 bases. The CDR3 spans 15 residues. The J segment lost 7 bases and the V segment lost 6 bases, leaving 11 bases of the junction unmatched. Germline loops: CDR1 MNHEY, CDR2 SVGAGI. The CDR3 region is CASRGGQVVGQPQHF. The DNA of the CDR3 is TGTGCCAGCAGGGGGGGACAGGTAGTAGGCCAGCCCCAGCATTTT.

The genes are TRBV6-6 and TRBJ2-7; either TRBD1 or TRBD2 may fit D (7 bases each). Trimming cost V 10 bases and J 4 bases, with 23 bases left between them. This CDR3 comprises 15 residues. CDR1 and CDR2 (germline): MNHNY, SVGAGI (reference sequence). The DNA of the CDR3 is TGTGCCACCAGGGGGGAGGGGGAGGCAAGTTACGAGCAGTACTTC. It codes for CATRGEGEASYEQYF.

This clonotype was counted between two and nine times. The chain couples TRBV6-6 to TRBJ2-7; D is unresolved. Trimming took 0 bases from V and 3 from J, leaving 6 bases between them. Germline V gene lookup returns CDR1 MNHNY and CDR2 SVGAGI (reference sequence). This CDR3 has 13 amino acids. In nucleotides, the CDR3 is TGTGCCAGCAGTTACTCGGCCGACTACGAGCAGTACGTC. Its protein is CASSYSADYEQYV.

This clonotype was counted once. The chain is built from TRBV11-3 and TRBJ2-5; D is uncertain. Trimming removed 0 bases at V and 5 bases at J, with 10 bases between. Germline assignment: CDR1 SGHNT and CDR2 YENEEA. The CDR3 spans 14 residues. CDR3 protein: CASSLDRTGETQYF. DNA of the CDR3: TGTGCCAGCAGCTTAGATCGGACCGGGGAGACCCAGTACTTC.

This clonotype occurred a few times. This chain's CDR3 is CASSSPREYYEQYV. In DNA form, the CDR3 reads TGTGCCAGCAGTTCCCCCAGAGAGTACTACGAGCAGTACGTC. V gene TRBV6-2 or TRBV6-3 combines with J gene TRBJ2-7; the D is unclear. The V and J ends lost 4 bases and 3 bases respectively, with 13 bases between them. CDR3 size: 14 residues. Germline V CDR1 and CDR2: MNHEY, SVGEGT.

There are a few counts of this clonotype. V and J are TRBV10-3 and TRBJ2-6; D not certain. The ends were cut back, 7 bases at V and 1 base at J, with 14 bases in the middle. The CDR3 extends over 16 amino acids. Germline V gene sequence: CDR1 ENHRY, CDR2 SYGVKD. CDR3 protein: CAITQSSGSGANVLTF. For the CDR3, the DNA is TGTGCCATCACTCAATCCTCCGGATCTGGGGCCAACGTCCTGACTTTC.

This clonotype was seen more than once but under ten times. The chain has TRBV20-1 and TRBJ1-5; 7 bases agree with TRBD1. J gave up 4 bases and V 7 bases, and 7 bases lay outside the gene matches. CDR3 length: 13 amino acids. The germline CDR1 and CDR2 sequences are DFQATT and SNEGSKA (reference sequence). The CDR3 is CSGFGDSNQPQHF. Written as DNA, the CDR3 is TGCAGTGGTTTTGGGGACAGTAATCAGCCCCAGCATTTT.

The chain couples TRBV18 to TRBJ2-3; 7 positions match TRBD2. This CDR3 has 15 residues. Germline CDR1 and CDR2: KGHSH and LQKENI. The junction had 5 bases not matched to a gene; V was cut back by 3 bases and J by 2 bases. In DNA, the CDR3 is TGTGCCAGCTCACCTGGGGGGGACCCCACAGATACGCAGTATTTT. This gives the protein CASSPGGDPTDTQYF.

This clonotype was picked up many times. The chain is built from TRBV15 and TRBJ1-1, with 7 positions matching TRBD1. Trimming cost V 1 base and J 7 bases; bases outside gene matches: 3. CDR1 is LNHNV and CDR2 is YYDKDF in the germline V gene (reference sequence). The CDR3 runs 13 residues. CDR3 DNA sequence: TGTGCCACCAGCAGAGGGAACAGGGGTGAAGCTTTCTTT. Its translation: CATSRGNRGEAFF.

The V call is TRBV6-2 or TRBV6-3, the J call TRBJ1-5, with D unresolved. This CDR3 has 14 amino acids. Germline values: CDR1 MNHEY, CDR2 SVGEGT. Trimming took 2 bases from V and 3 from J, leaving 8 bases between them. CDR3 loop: CASSYAELNQPQHF. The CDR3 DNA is TGTGCCAGCAGTTACGCGGAACTCAATCAGCCCCAGCATTTT.

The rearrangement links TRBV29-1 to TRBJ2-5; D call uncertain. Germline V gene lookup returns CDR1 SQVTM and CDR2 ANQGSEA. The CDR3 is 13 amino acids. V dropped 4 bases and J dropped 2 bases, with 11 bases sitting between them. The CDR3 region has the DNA TGCAGCGTTGCGGAATTTCCACAAGAGACCCAGTACTTC. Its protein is CSVAEFPQETQYF.

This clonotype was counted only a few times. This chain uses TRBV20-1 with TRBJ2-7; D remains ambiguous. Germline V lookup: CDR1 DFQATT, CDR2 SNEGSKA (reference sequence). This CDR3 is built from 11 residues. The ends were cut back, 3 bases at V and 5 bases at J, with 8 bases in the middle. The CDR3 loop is CSASMANEQYV. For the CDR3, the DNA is TGCAGTGCTAGTATGGCGAACGAGCAGTACGTC.

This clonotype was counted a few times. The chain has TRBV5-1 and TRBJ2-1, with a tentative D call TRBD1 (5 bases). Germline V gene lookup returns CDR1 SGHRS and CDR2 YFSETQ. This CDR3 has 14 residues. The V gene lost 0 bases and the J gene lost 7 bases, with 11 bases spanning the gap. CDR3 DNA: TGCGCCAGCAGCTTGGGACAGAACCCTAATGAGCAGTTCTTC. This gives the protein CASSLGQNPNEQFF. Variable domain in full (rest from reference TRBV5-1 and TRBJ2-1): KAGVTQTPRYLIKTRGQQVTLSCSPISGHRSVSWYQQTPGQGLQFLFEYFSETQRNKGNFPGRFSGRQFSNSRSEMNVSTLELGDSALYLCASSLGQNPNEQFFGPGTRLTVL.

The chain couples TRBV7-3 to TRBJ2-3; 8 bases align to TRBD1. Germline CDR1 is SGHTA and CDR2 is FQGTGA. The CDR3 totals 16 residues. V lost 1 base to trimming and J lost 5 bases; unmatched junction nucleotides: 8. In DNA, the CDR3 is TGTGCCAGCAGCTTAATTGGCCAGGGGGCCGGAGATACGCAGTATTTT. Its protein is CASSLIGQGAGDTQYF.